The TCR beta chain described here comes from a study of a mutant IDH1 vaccine in newly diagnosed glioma. Study-level information: Averaging roughly 40 years of age, treated patients were around 60% male and 37.5% female. Every participant had undergone radiotherapy, temozolomide, or both before, and most underwent both. Study outcomes and limitations: Pseudoprogression appears to have had no connection to changes in top peripheral T cell clonotypes.

The J segment lost 7 bases and the V segment lost 4 bases, leaving 6 bases of the junction unmatched. The CDR3 totals 15 residues. Germline CDR1 LNHDA, CDR2 SQIVND (reference sequence). TCRdb's table, derived via immunoSEQ multiplex PCR, lists solely in-frame clones and lacks some. In the table there are fewer than 50,000 clones, around 80% of which are singletons. The time point here: baseline, week 1 (first vaccination visit). The treatment here: pre-vaccination baseline after standard-of-care therapy. New astrocytomas of WHO grade 3 or 4 that were IDH1-mutant and ATRX-lost were found in the donors. On this clone: What it binds is unknown.

The genes are TRBV19 and TRBJ1-6; 8 nucleotides align to TRBD1. The clonotype originates from a man between 40 and 49 years old with glioma. Some clones in this sample may be carry-over from other donors' samples. The sample was PBMCs, taken from a glioma patient treated with radiotherapy, temozolomide or both. The CDR3 loop is CASSTLDRDNSPLHF. The CDR3 DNA reads as TGTGCCAGTAGTACCCTGGACAGGGACAATTCACCCCTCCACTTT.